This T cell receptor (beta chain) is from a study of T cells in Graves' hyperthyroidism and ophthalmopathy. Concerning this clonotype: The antigen is not known. This may be a read error: a much more frequent sequence differs by one nucleotide.

The TCR beta CDR3 regions underwent amplification using RNA transcripts as the source. TCR CDR3 regions were first amplified by RT-PCR with HTBI primers. TCRdb recomputed calls from the multiplex PCR reads with MiXCR, one row per CDR3 protein. The sample carries a few hundred thousand distinct CDR3 sequences, approximately 15% recorded once. Regarding the study as a whole: Ophthalmopathy was identified by the model a median around 6.3 months ahead of onset. Most expanded thyroid clonotypes above 0.001 also appeared in blood.

The clonotype comes from a middle-aged woman with Graves' ophthalmopathy. Source material: blood.

In DNA, the CDR3 is TGTGCCGGCAGTATGGACAGGGGAGATGAAAAACTGTTTTTT. Encoded protein: CAGSMDRGDEKLFF. This rearrangement joins TRBV2 to TRBJ1-4; TRBD1 aligns across 9 bases. Germline V gene lookup returns CDR1 SNHLY and CDR2 FYNNEI. The CDR3 has 14 amino acids.